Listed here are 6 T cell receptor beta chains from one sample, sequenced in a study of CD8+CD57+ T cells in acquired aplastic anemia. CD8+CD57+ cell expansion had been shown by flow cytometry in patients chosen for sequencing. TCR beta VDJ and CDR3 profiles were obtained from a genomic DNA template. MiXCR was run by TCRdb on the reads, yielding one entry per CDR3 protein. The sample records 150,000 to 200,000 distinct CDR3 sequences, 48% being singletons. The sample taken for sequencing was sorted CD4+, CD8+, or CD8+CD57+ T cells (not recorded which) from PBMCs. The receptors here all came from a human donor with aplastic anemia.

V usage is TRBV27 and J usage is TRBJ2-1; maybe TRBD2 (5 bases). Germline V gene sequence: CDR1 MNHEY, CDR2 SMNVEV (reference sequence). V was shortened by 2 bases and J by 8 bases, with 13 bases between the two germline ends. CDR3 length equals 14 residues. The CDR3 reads CASSLREGLDEQFF. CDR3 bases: TGTGCCAGCAGTTTACGAGAGGGCCTGGATGAGCAGTTCTTC.

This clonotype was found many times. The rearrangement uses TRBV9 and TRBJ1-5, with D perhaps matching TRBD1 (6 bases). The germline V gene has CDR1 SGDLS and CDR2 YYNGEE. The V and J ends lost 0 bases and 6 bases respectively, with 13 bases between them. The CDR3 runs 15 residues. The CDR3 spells CASSVGQGMGQPQHF. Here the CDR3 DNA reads TGTGCCAGCAGCGTAGGGCAGGGGATGGGTCAGCCCCAGCATTTT. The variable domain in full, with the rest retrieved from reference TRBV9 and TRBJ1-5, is DSGVTQTPKHLITATGQRVTLRCSPRSGDLSVYWYQQSLDQGLQFLIQYYNGEERAKGNILERFSAQQFPDLHSELNLSSLELGDSALYFCASSVGQGMGQPQHFGDGTRLSIL.

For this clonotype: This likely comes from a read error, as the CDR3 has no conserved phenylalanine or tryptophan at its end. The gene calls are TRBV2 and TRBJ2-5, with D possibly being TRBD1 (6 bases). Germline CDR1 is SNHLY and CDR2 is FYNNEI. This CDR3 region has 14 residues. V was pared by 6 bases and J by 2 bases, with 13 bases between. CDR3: CASSQGSTQETQYL. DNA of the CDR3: TGTGCCAGCAGCCAGGGGTCCACACAAGAGACCCAGTACCTC.

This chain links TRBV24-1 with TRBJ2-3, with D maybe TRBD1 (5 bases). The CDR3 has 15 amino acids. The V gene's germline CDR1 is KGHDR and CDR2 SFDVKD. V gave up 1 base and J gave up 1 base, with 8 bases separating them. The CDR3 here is CATSDFGHRTDTQYF. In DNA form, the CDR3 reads TGTGCCACCAGTGATTTCGGACACCGCACAGATACGCAGTATTTT.

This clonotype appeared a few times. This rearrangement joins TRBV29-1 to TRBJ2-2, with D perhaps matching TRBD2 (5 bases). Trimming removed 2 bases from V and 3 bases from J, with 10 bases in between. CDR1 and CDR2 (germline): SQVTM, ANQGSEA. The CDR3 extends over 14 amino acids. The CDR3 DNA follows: TGCAGCGTTGAACTCCGGGGAGACACCGGGGAGCTGTTTTTT. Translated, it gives CSVELRGDTGELFF.

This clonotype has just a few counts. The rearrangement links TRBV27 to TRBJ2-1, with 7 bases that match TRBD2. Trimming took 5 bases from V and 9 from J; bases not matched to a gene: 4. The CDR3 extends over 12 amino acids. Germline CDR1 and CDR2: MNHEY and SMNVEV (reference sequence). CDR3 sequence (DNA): TGTGCCAGCAGTCTCCAGCGGGGTGAGCAGTTCTTC. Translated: CASSLQRGEQFF.